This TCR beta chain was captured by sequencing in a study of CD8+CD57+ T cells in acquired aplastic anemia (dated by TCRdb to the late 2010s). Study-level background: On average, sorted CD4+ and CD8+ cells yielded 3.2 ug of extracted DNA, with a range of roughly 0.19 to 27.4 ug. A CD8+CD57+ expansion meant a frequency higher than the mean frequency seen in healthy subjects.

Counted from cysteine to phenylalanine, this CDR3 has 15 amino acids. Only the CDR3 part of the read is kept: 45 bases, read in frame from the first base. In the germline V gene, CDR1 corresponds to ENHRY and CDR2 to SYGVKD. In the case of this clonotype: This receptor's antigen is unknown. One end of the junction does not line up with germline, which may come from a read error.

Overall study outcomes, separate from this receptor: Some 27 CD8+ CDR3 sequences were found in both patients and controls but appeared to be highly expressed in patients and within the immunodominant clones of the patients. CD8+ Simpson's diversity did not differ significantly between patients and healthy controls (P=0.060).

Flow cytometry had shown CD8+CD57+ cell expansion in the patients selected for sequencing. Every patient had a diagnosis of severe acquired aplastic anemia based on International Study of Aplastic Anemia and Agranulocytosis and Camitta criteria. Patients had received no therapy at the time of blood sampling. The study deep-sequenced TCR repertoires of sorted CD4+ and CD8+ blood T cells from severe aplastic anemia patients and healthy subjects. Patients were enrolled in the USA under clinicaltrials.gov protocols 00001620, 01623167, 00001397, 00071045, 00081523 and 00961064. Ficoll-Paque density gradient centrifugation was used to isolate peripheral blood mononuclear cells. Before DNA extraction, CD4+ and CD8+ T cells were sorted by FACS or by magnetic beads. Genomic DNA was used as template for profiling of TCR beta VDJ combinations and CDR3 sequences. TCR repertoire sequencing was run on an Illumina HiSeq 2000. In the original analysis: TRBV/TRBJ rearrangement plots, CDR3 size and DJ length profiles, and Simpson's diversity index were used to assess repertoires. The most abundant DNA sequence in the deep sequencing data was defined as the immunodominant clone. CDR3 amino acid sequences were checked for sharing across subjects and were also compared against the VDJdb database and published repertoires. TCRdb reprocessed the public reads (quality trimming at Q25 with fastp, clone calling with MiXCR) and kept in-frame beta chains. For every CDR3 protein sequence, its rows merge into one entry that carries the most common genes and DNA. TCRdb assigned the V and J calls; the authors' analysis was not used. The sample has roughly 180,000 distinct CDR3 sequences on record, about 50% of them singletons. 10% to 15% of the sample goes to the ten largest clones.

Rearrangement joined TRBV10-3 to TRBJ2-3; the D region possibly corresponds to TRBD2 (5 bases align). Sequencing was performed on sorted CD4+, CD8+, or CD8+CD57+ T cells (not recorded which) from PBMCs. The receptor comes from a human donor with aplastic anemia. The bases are TGTGCCAGCAGTTACCGGGGTATGAGCACAGATACGCAGTATTTT. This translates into CASSYRGMSTDTQYF.